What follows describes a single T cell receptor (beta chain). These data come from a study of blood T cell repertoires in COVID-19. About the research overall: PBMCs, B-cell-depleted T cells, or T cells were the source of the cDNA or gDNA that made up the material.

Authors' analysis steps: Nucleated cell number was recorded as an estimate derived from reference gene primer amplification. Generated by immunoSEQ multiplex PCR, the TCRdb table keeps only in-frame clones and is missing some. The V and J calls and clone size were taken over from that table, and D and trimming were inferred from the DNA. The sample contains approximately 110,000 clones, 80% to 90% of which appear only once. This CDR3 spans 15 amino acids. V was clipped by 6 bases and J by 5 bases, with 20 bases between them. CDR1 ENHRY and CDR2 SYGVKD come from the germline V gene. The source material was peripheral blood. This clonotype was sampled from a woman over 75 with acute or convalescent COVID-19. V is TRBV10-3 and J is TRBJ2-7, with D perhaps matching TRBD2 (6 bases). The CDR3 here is CAISHSGTGSDEQYF. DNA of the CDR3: TGTGCCATCAGCCATTCCGGGACTGGGAGCGACGAGCAGTACTTC.